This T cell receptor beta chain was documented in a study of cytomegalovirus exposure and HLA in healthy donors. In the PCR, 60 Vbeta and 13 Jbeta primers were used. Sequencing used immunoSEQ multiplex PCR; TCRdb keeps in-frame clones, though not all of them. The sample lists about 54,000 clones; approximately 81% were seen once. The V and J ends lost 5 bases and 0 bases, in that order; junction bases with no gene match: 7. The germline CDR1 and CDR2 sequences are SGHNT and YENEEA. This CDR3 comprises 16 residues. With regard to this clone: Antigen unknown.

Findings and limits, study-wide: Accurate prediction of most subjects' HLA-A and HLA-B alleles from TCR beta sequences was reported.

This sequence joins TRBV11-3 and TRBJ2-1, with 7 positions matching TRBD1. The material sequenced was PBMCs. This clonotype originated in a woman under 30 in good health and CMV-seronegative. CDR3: CASSTGDGRSYNEQFF. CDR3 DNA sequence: TGTGCCAGCAGCACAGGGGACGGCCGCTCCTACAATGAGCAGTTCTTC.